A selection of T cell receptor beta chains follows, all from one sample in a study of blood T cell repertoires in COVID-19. TCRdb's table, derived via immunoSEQ multiplex PCR, lists solely in-frame clones and lacks some. The profile shows over 100,000 clones, around 80% of them singletons. The sequencing sample was made of peripheral blood. The receptor set was obtained from a woman at least 80 years old with active or convalescent COVID-19. CDR3s include the opening cysteine and the closing phenylalanine or tryptophan. D genes are given only for firm matches. Size values are once, few and many counts, or a class for expanded clones, and some rows have none.

d_call j_call v_call clone_size cdr3_nt cdr3_aa
. TRBJ2-1 TRBV6-1 few TGTGCCAGCAGTGAATACCGAACGGGTTCATCGAAGTTCTTC CASSEYRTGSSKFF
TRBD2 TRBJ2-5 TRBV7-2 . TGTGCCAGCGGGGAACTAGCGGGAGGGCCTTGGCCCCAGTACTTC CASGELAGGPWPQYF
. TRBJ2-3 TRBV10-2 . TGCGCCAGCAGTGAATCCACCGTGAGGGCAGATACGCAGTATTTT CASSESTVRADTQYF
. TRBJ2-7 TRBV13 . TGTGCCAGCAGCGAAAACCGGGAATCCTACGAGCAGTACTTC CASSENRESYEQYF
. TRBJ2-7 TRBV5-1 . TGCGCCAGCAGCTCCACAGTGAACTACGAGCAGTACTTC CASSSTVNYEQYF
. TRBJ1-5 TRBV7-2 . TGTGCCAGCAGCTTTGCGGGGGCTGTCAATCAGCCCCAGCATTTT CASSFAGAVNQPQHF
. TRBJ1-5 TRBV28 . TGTGCCAGCAGTTCCACCACTTGGGGAGACAGGTGGAATCAGCCCCAGCATTTT CASSSTTWGDRWNQPQHF
TRBD1 TRBJ1-1 TRBV11-3 . TGTGCCAGCAGCCCAGGGACAGGCTCTGAAGCTTTCTTT CASSPGTGSEAFF
TRBD1 TRBJ2-5 TRBV10-3 . TGTGCCATCAGTAACTACAGGGGCCGAGAGACCCAGTACTTC CAISNYRGRETQYF
. TRBJ1-2 TRBV24-1 . TGTGCCACCAGTGATTTTGATTCGAGGGGGTTGTATGGCTACACCTTC CATSDFDSRGLYGYTF
TRBD1 TRBJ2-3 TRBV5-1 . TGCGCCAGCAGCTTGGGGGACAGCCGCACAGATACGCAGTATTTT CASSLGDSRTDTQYF
. TRBJ2-5 TRBV7-3 . TGTGCCAGCAGCTTAAGGGAGGATGAGACCCAGTACTTC CASSLREDETQYF
TRBD2 TRBJ2-7 TRBV5-1 . TGCGCCAGCAGCCCACGGACTAGCGGCCACTACGAGCAGTACTTC CASSPRTSGHYEQYF
. TRBJ1-2 TRBV6-5 . TGTGCCAGCAGGGCCGACAGTCTCCTCTATGGCTACACCTTC CASRADSLLYGYTF
. TRBJ2-7 TRBV7-6 . TGTGCCAGCAGCTTAGCGCGGGGCGAGCAGTACTTC CASSLARGEQYF
TRBD1 TRBJ2-3 TRBV5-1 . TGCGCCAGCAGCTTGAAGTCAGGGAAGGCAGGGGGCGGCACAGATACGCAGTATTTT CASSLKSGKAGGGTDTQYF
TRBD2 TRBJ2-2 TRBV19 . TGTGCCAGTAGTAAACTAGCGGGAGCTAACACCGGGGAGCTGTTTTTT CASSKLAGANTGELFF
TRBD2 TRBJ2-5 TRBV5-1 . TGCGCCAGCAGCCCGGAATTAGCGGGACCCCGGGAGACCCAGTACTTC CASSPELAGPRETQYF
. TRBJ2-7 TRBV11-2 . TGTGCCAGCAGCTTAGCAGGTTACTACGAGCAGTACTTC CASSLAGYYEQYF
TRBD1 TRBJ2-1 TRBV7-9 . TGTGCCAGCAGCTTACACAGGGGTGTATACAATGAGCAGTTCTTC CASSLHRGVYNEQFF
. TRBJ2-1 TRBV5-1 . TGCGCCAGCACCCAGGCGATCTCCTACAATGAGCAGTTCTTC CASTQAISYNEQFF
TRBD2 TRBJ2-3 TRBV11-2 . TGTGCCAGCAGCTTAGAACTAGCGGAGTCGCAGTATTTT CASSLELAESQYF
TRBD2 TRBJ2-7 TRBV9 . TGTGCCACCTCCGATGGGCTAGCGGGAGGCGAGCAGTACTTC CATSDGLAGGEQYF
. TRBJ2-2 TRBV18 . TGTGCCAGCTCACCAGAGGCAGTAGAAGGGGAGCTGTTTTTT CASSPEAVEGELFF